This T cell receptor beta chain was recorded in a study of OX40 agonist ivuxolimab in advanced cancers. Study-wide context: Treatment of patients was with ivuxolimab, an agonistic anti-OX40 (CD134) antibody. The study's findings and limits: By week 6 at 0.1 to 3.0 mg/kg, blood CD4+ and CD8+ T cells had expanded clonally.

V was cut by 1 base and J by 5 bases, with 9 bases left in between. This CDR3 spans 14 amino acids. Germline V gene lookup returns CDR1 SGHTA and CDR2 FQGNSA. TCRdb's copy holds only in-frame clones and misses some; the assay was immunoSEQ multiplex PCR. The repertoire includes some 42,000 clones, approximately 78% of them detected once, and about 2.7% sits in the top ten. Remarks on this clone: Its antigen remains unidentified.

The chain carries TRBV7-2 and TRBJ1-5, with unresolved D. The sequence was collected from an adult with an advanced solid tumor such as melanoma, head and neck, liver or kidney cancer. Sequences were derived from CD4+ or CD8+ T cells sorted from blood, sampled in a trial of the OX40 agonist ivuxolimab. Here the CDR3 reads CASSLGSSHQPQHF. The CDR3 nucleotides read TGTGCCAGCAGCTTAGGCTCCTCCCATCAGCCCCAGCATTTT.